This T cell receptor (beta chain) is from a study of T cell responses to AZD1222 COVID-19 vaccine. The table came from immunoSEQ multiplex PCR; TCRdb's copy has only in-frame clones and leaves some out. The table lists some 120,000 clones, 92% of them singletons. This CDR3 region has 12 residues. Germline-derived CDR1 and CDR2 are GTSNPN and SVGIG (reference sequence). V shed 1 base and J shed 4 bases, with 8 bases lying between them. This receptor was identified in an adult who received the AZD1222 COVID-19 vaccine. The input for sequencing was peripheral blood, taken 28 days after the second AZD1222 dose. V gene TRBV30 combines with J gene TRBJ2-7; D not certain. Written as DNA, the CDR3 is TGTGCCTGGAGTGGGGCAAGTTACGAGCAGTACTTC. Translation gives CAWSGASYEQYF.